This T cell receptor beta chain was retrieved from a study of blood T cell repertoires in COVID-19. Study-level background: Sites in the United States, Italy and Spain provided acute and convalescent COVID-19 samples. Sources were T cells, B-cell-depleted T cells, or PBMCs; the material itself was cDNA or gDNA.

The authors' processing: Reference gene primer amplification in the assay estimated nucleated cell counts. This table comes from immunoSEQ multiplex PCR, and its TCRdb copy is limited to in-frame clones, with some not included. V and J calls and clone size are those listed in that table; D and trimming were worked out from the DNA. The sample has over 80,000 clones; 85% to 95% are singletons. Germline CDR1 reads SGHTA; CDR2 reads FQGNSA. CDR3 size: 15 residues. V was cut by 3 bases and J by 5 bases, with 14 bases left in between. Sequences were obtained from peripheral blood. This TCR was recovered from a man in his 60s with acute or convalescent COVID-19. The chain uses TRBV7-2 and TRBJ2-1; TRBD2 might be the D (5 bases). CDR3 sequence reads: CASSFPASLNNEQFF. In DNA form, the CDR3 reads TGTGCCAGCAGCTTTCCGGCTAGCCTCAACAATGAGCAGTTCTTC.